The next 16 T cell receptor beta chains were all read from a single sample in a study of CD8+ T cells in alopecia areata. Treatment given: oral pan-JAK inhibitor, 5-10 mg twice daily. Extracted from the samples, RNA was reverse transcribed into cDNA to serve as the sequencing template. TCRdb's copy holds only in-frame clones and misses some; the assay was immunoSEQ multiplex PCR. The table records roughly 200,000 clones, less than 45% of them present only once. The material sequenced was CD4+ T cells sorted from blood, taken between weeks 30 and 35, from a patient treated with tofacitinib. These receptors were obtained from a human donor with alopecia areata.

The chain is built from TRBV6-5 and TRBJ2-7; tentative D call: TRBD2 (5 bases). Trimming left V 4 bases short and J 4 bases short, with 14 bases between. CDR3 length: 14 residues. Germline CDR1 is MNHEY and CDR2 is SVGAGI. The CDR3 region has the DNA TGTGCCAGCAGTTTTTCCAGCGGTTCGTACGAGCAGTACTTC. It is translated as CASSFSSGSYEQYF.

The J gene is TRBJ1-3, the V gene TRBV4-2, with a tentative D call TRBD1 (5 bases). Trimming pared 2 bases from V and 4 bases from J, leaving 15 bases between. The germline gives CDR1 LGHNA, CDR2 YNFKEQ. There are 16 residues in the CDR3. The CDR3 reads CASSQRTGTVGNTIYF. CDR3 nucleotides: TGTGCCAGCAGCCAAAGAACCGGGACGGTGGGAAACACCATATATTTT.

This clone has a handful of counts. The chain couples TRBV18 to TRBJ2-1; D uncertain. V lost 2 bases, J lost 5 bases, and 13 bases lay in between. Per germline, CDR1 KGHSH and CDR2 LQKENI. The CDR3 sequence is 15 residues long. Written as DNA, the CDR3 is TGTGCCAGCTCACCAGTTTCGTCGCCCCACAATGAGCAGTTCTTC. It specifies CASSPVSSPHNEQFF.

The chain uses TRBV9 and TRBJ2-6; D is unresolved. This CDR3 has 14 residues. Trimming shortened V by 3 bases and J by 1 base, and 5 bases separated the two germline ends. The V gene's germline CDR1 is SGDLS and CDR2 YYNGEE. CDR3 amino acids: CASSEKSGANVLTF. The CDR3 coding sequence is TGTGCCAGCAGCGAAAAATCTGGGGCCAACGTCCTGACTTTC.

This chain links TRBV27 with TRBJ1-1, with unresolved D. Between the trimmed V and J ends, which lost 6 bases and 10 bases, there was a span of 18 bases. CDR1 is MNHEY, CDR2 SMNVEV, per germline (reference sequence). The CDR3 sequence is 13 residues long. The CDR3, as DNA: TGTGCCAGCAGCTTCCAGGACGGCCCTGGAGCTTTCTTT. Residues: CASSFQDGPGAFF.

This clone was detected a few times. The chain links TRBV19 to TRBJ1-2, with a tentative D call TRBD1 (5 bases). The CDR3 is 14 residues long. Trimming pared 3 bases from V and 4 bases from J, leaving 12 bases between. CDR1 and CDR2 (germline): LNHDA, SQIVND (reference sequence). The CDR3 region is CASSIAGTIYGYTF. The CDR3 coding sequence is TGTGCCAGTAGTATCGCCGGGACGATCTATGGCTACACCTTC.

The chain is built from TRBV25-1 and TRBJ2-7, with a tentative D call TRBD2 (6 bases). CDR1 is MGHDK and CDR2 is SYGVNS in the germline V gene. This CDR3 region has 13 residues. The V end was cut by 0 bases, the J end by 7 bases, with 10 bases between. CDR3 bases: TGTGCCAGCAGTGAATATCGGGGGTTTGAGCAGTACTTC. Protein: CASSEYRGFEQYF.

This clone was counted ten times or more. V and J are TRBV6-1 and TRBJ2-5; D assignment may be TRBD1 or TRBD2 (6 bases each). In germline, CDR1 is MNHNS, CDR2 SASEGT. Trimming cost V 2 bases and J 5 bases, with 15 bases left between them. CDR3 size: 15 residues. The CDR3 sequence is CASSEYREDWETQYF. As DNA, the CDR3 is TGTGCCAGCAGTGAATACAGGGAGGATTGGGAGACCCAGTACTTC.

The CDR3 DNA is TGCGCCAGCAGGCTAGCGGGGGTCACAGATACGCAGTATTTT. Residues: CASRLAGVTDTQYF. The J gene is TRBJ2-3, the V gene TRBV10-2; 10 bases are shared with TRBD2. There are 14 residues in the CDR3. The V and J ends lost 6 bases and 2 bases, in that order; junction bases with no gene match: 2. The germline gives CDR1 WSHSY, CDR2 SAAADI.

The chain joins TRBV4-1 to TRBJ2-1; 8 nucleotides match TRBD1. Germline CDR1 is MGHRA and CDR2 is YSYEKL. This CDR3 comprises 16 residues. The trim removed 1 base at V and 2 bases at J, leaving 4 bases unmatched. CDR3 bases: TGCGCCAGCAGCCAAGGGACAGGGCCTACCTACAATGAGCAGTTCTTC. It yields the protein CASSQGTGPTYNEQFF.

This clone was counted only a few times. V gene TRBV4-1 combines with J gene TRBJ1-1; D ambiguous. V was clipped by 4 bases and J by 1 base, with 10 bases between them. The CDR3 runs to 14 residues. In germline, CDR1 is MGHRA, CDR2 YSYEKL. The CDR3 here is CASSRYGQNTEAFF. CDR3 DNA sequence: TGCGCCAGCAGCCGGTACGGTCAGAACACTGAAGCTTTCTTT.

J is TRBJ2-6 and V is TRBV5-1; tentative D call: TRBD2 (5 bases). V dropped 0 bases and J dropped 2 bases, with 9 bases sitting between them. Germline V CDR1 and CDR2: SGHRS, YFSETQ. The CDR3 contains 16 residues. CDR3 in DNA: TGCGCCAGCAGCTTGGCGGCGGGCGCTGGGGCCAACGTCCTGACTTTC. It codes for CASSLAAGAGANVLTF.

The chain joins TRBV4-1 to TRBJ1-5; no reliable D call. This CDR3 region has 14 residues. With 4 bases removed from V and 4 bases from J, the gap between germline ends came to 11 bases. Germline CDR1 is MGHRA and CDR2 is YSYEKL. The DNA for the CDR3 is TGCGCCAGCAGCCCTAAGACGGAAAATCAGCCCCAGCATTTT. Translating it yields CASSPKTENQPQHF.

The V and J genes are TRBV27 and TRBJ2-3; a possible D gene is TRBD2 (5 bases). The CDR3 is made up of 14 amino acids. Germline V lookup: CDR1 MNHEY, CDR2 SMNVEV (reference sequence). Trimming removed 3 bases at V and 5 bases at J, with 12 bases between. The CDR3 loop reads CASSFRGIVDTQYF. CDR3 DNA sequence: TGTGCCAGCAGTTTTCGGGGTATTGTAGATACGCAGTATTTT.

The chain links TRBV7-6 to TRBJ2-7, with 8 nucleotides matching TRBD2. Trimming at V came to 4 bases and at J to 7 bases, leaving 12 bases not matched to a gene. The CDR3 has 15 amino acids. The V gene's germline CDR1 is SGHVS and CDR2 FNYEAQ. CDR3 in DNA: TGTGCCAGCAGCTCCCCAGAGCGGGGGCTTCGGGAGCAGTACTTC. Its protein is CASSSPERGLREQYF.

The rearrangement links TRBV4-1 to TRBJ1-2; D remains ambiguous. This CDR3 comprises 15 residues. Germline CDR1 MGHRA, CDR2 YSYEKL. The germline V and J ends were trimmed by 1 base and 1 base, with 10 bases remaining between them. The CDR3 spells CASSQVPGNNYGYTF. The CDR3 DNA reads TGCGCCAGCAGCCAAGTCCCGGGTAATAACTATGGCTACACCTTC.